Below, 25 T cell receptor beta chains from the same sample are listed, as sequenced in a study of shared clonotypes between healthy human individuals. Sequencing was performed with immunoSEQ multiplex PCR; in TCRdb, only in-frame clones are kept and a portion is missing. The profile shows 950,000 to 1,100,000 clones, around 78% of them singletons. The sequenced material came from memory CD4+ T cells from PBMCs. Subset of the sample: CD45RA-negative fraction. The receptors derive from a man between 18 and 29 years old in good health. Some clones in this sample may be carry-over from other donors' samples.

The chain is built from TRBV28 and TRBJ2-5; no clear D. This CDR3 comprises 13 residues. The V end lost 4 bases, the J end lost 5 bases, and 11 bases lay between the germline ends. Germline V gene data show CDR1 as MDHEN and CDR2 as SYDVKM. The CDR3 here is CASSWAGAETQYF. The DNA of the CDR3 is TGTGCCAGCAGTTGGGCAGGAGCGGAGACCCAGTACTTC.

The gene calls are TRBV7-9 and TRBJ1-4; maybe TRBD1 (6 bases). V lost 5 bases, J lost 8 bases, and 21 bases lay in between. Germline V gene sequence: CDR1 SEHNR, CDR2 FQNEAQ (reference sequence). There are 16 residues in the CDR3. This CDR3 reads CASSPVAQGSGEKLFF. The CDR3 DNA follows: TGTGCCAGCAGCCCCGTCGCGCAGGGGTCGGGGGAAAAACTGTTTTTT.

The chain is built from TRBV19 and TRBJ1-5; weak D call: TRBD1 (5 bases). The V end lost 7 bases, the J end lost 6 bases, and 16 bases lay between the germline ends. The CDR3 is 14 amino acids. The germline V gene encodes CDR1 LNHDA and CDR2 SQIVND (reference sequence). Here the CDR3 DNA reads TGTGCCAGTACTCCTCGGCAGGGAGGTCAGCCCCAGCATTTT. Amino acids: CASTPRQGGQPQHF. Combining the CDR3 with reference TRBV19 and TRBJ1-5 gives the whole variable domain DGGITQSPKYLFRKEGQNVTLSCEQNLNHDAMYWYRQDPGQGLRLIYYSQIVNDFQKGDIAEGYSVSREKKESFPLTVTSAQKNPTAFYLCASTPRQGGQPQHFGDGTRLSIL.

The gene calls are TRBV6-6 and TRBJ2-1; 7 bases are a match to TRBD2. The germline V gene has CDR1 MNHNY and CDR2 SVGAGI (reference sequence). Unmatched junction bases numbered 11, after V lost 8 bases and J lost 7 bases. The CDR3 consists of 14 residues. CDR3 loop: CASREAERMNEQFF. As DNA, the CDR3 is TGTGCCAGCCGGGAGGCTGAACGCATGAATGAGCAGTTCTTC.

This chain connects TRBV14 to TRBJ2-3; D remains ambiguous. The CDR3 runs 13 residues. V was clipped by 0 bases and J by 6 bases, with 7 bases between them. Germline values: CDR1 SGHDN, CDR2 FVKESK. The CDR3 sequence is CASSQDIGDTQYF. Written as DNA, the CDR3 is TGTGCCAGCAGCCAAGACATAGGGGATACGCAGTATTTT.

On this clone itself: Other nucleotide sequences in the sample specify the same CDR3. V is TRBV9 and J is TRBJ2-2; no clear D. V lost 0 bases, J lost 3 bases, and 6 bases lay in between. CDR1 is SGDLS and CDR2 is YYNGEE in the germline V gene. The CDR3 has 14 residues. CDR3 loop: CASSVDPYTGELFF. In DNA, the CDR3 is TGTGCCAGCAGCGTAGACCCCTACACCGGGGAGCTGTTTTTT.

The DNA of the CDR3 is TGTGCCAGCAGCGTAGGGGGGGCGCTTAAGACAGATACGCAGTATTTT. Protein sequence: CASSVGGALKTDTQYF. V usage is TRBV9 and J usage is TRBJ2-3, with D possibly called TRBD1 or TRBD2 (6 bases each). The germline V gene has CDR1 SGDLS and CDR2 YYNGEE. The CDR3 loop spans 16 amino acids. The V end lost 0 bases, the J end lost 3 bases, and 14 bases lay between the germline ends.

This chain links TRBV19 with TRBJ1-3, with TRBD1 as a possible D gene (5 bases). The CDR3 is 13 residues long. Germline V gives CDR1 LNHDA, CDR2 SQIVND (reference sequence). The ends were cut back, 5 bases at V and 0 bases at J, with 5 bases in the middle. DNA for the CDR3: TGTGCCAGTAGTGACAGCTCTGGAAACACCATATATTTT. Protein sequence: CASSDSSGNTIYF.

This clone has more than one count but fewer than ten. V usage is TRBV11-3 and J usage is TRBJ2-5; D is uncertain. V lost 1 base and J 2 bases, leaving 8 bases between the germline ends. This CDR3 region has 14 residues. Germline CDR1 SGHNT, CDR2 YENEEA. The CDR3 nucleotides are TGTGCCAGCAGCTTAGGGCAGGAGCAAGAGACCCAGTACTTC. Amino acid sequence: CASSLGQEQETQYF.

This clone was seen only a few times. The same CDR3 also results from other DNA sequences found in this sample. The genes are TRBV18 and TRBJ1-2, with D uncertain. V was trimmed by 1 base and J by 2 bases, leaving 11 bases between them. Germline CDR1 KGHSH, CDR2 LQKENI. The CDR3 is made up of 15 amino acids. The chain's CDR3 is CASSPQGGPNYGYTF. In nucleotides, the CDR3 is TGTGCCAGCTCACCACAGGGAGGGCCAAACTATGGCTACACCTTC.

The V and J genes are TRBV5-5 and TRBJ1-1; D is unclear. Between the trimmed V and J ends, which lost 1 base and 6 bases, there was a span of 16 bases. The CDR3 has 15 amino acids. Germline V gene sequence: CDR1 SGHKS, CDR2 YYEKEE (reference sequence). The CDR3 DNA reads TGTGCCAGCAGCTTGTTGGGAGGGCGGTTGGCTGAAGCTTTCTTT. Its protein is CASSLLGGRLAEAFF.

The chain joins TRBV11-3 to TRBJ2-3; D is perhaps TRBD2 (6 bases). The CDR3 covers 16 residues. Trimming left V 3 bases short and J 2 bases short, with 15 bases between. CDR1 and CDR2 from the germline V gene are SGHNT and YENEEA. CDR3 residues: CASSFSSGPPTDTQYF. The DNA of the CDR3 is TGTGCCAGCAGCTTCAGTAGCGGTCCCCCCACAGATACGCAGTATTTT.

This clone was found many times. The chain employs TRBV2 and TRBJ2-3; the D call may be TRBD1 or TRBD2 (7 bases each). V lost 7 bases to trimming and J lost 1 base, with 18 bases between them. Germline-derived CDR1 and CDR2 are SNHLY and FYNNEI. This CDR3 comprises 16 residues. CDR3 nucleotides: TGTGCCAGCACAGGGGGTGGGCTAGCGGGCACAGATACGCAGTATTTT. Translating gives CASTGGGLAGTDTQYF.

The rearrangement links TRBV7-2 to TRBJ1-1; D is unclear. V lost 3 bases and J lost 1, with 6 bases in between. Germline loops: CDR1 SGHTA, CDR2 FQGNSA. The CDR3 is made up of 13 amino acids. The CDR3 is CASSFSGNTEAFF. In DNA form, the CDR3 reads TGTGCCAGCAGCTTCTCTGGGAACACTGAAGCTTTCTTT. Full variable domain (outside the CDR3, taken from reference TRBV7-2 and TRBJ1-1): GAGVSQSPSNKVTEKGKDVELRCDPISGHTALYWYRQSLGQGLEFLIYFQGNSAPDKSGLPSDRFSAERTGGSVSTLTIQRTQQEDSAVYLCASSFSGNTEAFFGQGTRLTVV.

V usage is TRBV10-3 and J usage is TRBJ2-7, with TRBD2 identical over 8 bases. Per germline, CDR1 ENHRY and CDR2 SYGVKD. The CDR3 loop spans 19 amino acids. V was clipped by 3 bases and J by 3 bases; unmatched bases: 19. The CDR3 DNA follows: TGTGCCATCAGTGACACCTCTTCTGGGGGAAGCGGGAGTTTCTACGAGCAGTACTTC. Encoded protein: CAISDTSSGGSGSFYEQYF.

In DNA form, the CDR3 reads TGTGCCAGCAGTCCCCGGCTCCACGAGCAGTACTTC. Its translation: CASSPRLHEQYF. The V call is TRBV28, the J call TRBJ2-5; no clear D. Matching the DNA end better, TRBJ2-7 makes the J call doubtful. Germline loops: CDR1 MDHEN, CDR2 SYDVKM. CDR3 size: 12 residues.

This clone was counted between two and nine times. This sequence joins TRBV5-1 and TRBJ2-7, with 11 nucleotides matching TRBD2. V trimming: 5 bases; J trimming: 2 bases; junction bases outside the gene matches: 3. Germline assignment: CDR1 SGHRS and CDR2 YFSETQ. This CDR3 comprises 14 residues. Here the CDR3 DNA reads TGCGCCAGCAGGCCGGGACTAGCGGCCTACGAGCAGTACTTC. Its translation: CASRPGLAAYEQYF.

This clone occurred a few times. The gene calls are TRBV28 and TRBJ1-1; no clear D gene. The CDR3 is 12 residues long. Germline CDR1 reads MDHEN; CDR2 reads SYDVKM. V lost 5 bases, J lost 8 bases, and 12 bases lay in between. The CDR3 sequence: CASSLGRREAFF. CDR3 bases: TGTGCCAGCAGTCTCGGACGGAGGGAAGCTTTCTTT.

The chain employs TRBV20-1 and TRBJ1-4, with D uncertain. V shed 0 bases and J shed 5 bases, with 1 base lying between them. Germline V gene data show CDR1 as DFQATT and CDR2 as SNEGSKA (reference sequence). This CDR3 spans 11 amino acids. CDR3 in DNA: TGCAGTGCTAGAGACAATGAAAAACTGTTTTTT. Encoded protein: CSARDNEKLFF.

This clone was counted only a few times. CDR3 in amino acids: CASSLGAGPTEAFF. CDR3 DNA: TGTGCCAGCAGCTTAGGGGCAGGGCCGACTGAAGCTTTCTTT. The chain carries TRBV11-3 and TRBJ1-1; D might be TRBD1 (5 bases). The germline V gene encodes CDR1 SGHNT and CDR2 YENEEA. The CDR3 has 14 residues. V was cut by 1 base and J by 5 bases, with 11 bases left in between. Full variable domain (rest looked up from reference TRBV11-3 and TRBJ1-1): EAGVVQSPRYKIIEKKQPVAFWCNPISGHNTLYWYLQNLGQGPELLIRYENEEAVDDSQLPKDRFSAERLKGVDSTLKIQPAELGDSAVYLCASSLGAGPTEAFFGQGTRLTVV.

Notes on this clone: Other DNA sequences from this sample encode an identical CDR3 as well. CDR3 sequence reads: CASSEGTGIYEQYF. CDR3 coding DNA: TGTGCCAGCAGTGAGGGGACGGGGATTTACGAGCAGTACTTC. The rearrangement links TRBV2 to TRBJ2-7; the D call may be TRBD1 or TRBD2 (5 bases each). Germline V lookup: CDR1 SNHLY, CDR2 FYNNEI. CDR3 length equals 14 residues. The V and J ends lost 3 bases and 4 bases respectively, with 13 bases between them.

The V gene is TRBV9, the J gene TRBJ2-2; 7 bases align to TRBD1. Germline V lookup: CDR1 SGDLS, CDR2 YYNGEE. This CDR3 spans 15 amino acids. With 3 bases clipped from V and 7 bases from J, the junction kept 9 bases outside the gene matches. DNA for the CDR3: TGTGCCAGCAGCGCCCTTGGACAGGAGAACGGGGAGCTGTTTTTT. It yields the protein CASSALGQENGELFF.

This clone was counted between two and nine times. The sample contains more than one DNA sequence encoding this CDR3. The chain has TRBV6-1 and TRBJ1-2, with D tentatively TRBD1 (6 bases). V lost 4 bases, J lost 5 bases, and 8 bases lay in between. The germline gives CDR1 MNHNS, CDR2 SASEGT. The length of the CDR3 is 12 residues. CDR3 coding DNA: TGTGCCAGCAGTGGTACAGGGTATGGCTACACCTTC. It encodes CASSGTGYGYTF.

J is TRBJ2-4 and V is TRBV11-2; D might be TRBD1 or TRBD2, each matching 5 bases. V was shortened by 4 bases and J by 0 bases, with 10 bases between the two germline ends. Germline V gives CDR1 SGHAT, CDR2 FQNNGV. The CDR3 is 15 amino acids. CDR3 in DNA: TGTGCCAGCAGCTGGGACCTCATAGCCAAAAACATTCAGTACTTC. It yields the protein CASSWDLIAKNIQYF.

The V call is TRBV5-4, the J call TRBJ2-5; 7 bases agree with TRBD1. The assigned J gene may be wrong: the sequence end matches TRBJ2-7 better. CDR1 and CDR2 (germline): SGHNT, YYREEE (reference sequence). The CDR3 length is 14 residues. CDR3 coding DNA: TGTGCCAGCACCTCACGACAGGGTGCGGGCGAGCAGTACTTC. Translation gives CASTSRQGAGEQYF.